These T cell receptor beta chains were read from a single sample in a study of beta chain features in type 1 diabetes. The method was immunoSEQ multiplex PCR; TCRdb's version includes in-frame clones alone and lacks a portion of them. This table has approximately 470,000 clones, 30% appearing once. The sample was naive CD4+ T cells from blood. Receptors were obtained from a man between 18 and 29 years old in good health. The CDR3 runs from the conserved cysteine through the conserved F or W. The D gene is left open where the match is weak. Rows give clone size only sometimes, using once, few, many, or a class for an expanded clone.

V: TRBV30; length: 13; size: -; D: -; J: TRBJ2-7; DNA: TGTGCCTGGATTCCGCTAGACTCCTACGAGCAGTACTTC; CDR3: CAWIPLDSYEQYF
V: TRBV28; length: 16; size: few; D: -; J: TRBJ1-2; DNA: TGTGCCAGCAGTTTAAAGGGTCAGGAGGAAATCCGTGGCTACACCTTC; CDR3: CASSLKGQEEIRGYTF
V: TRBV5-1; length: 15; size: -; D: TRBD1; J: TRBJ2-5; DNA: TGCGCCAGCAGCTTGGAGGTAGGGGGCGGAGAGACCCAGTACTTC; CDR3: CASSLEVGGGETQYF
V: TRBV7-6; length: 21; size: few; D: TRBD2; J: TRBJ2-3; DNA: TGTGCCAGCAGCTATCGCCCCGCTTTGGTTCAGAGCGGGGTTAGCACAGATACGCAGTATTTT; CDR3: CASSYRPALVQSGVSTDTQYF
V: TRBV7-9; length: 15; size: few; D: TRBD2; J: TRBJ2-3; DNA: TGTGCCAGCAGCTCAAAGCGGGAGGTCACAGATACGCAGTATTTT; CDR3: CASSSKREVTDTQYF
V: TRBV29-1; length: 14; size: -; D: -; J: TRBJ1-1; DNA: TGCAGCGTTGTTATTTCAGGGGCGGCCACTGAAGCTTTCTTT; CDR3: CSVVISGAATEAFF
V: TRBV7-2; length: 14; size: few; D: -; J: TRBJ2-3; DNA: TGTGCCAGCAGCTTAGCTGCTAGCACAGATACGCAGTATTTT; CDR3: CASSLAASTDTQYF
V: TRBV30; length: 13; size: few; D: -; J: TRBJ1-4; DNA: TGTGCCTGGAGAGGGGCAACTAATGAAAAACTGTTTTTT; CDR3: CAWRGATNEKLFF
V: TRBV7-2; length: 18; size: few; D: TRBD2; J: TRBJ2-7; DNA: TGTGCCAGCAGCTTAGCAAGTAGCGGGAGGACTATCTCCTACGAGCAGTACTTC; CDR3: CASSLASSGRTISYEQYF
V: TRBV11-2; length: 14; size: -; D: -; J: TRBJ2-3; DNA: TGTGCCAGCAGCAAGGCCCGACAGTCAGATACGCAGTATTTT; CDR3: CASSKARQSDTQYF
V: TRBV29-1; length: 12; size: -; D: -; J: TRBJ2-7; DNA: TGCAGCGTTGAGGGTAGCTCATACGAGCAGTACTTC; CDR3: CSVEGSSYEQYF
V: TRBV6-5; length: 15; size: -; D: -; J: TRBJ2-7; DNA: TGTGCCAGCAGTTACAGTCGGGGCAGCCCCTACGAGCAGTACTTC; CDR3: CASSYSRGSPYEQYF
V: TRBV29-1; length: 13; size: few; D: -; J: TRBJ2-5; DNA: TGCAGCGTGGCCTCGGTCATAGGAGAGACCCAGTACTTC; CDR3: CSVASVIGETQYF
V: TRBV14; length: 13; size: -; D: -; J: TRBJ2-5; DNA: TGTGCCAGCAGCCCCCGGGCCCAAGAGACCCAGTACTTC; CDR3: CASSPRAQETQYF
V: TRBV29-1; length: 17; size: -; D: TRBD2; J: TRBJ2-1; DNA: TGCAGCGTCATGGGACTAGCGGCCTTTGGGGTTAACAATGAGCAGTTCTTC; CDR3: CSVMGLAAFGVNNEQFF
V: TRBV29-1; length: 12; size: -; D: -; J: TRBJ1-1; DNA: TGCAGCGTCCTGTCCGTGAACACTGAAGCTTTCTTT; CDR3: CSVLSVNTEAFF
V: TRBV7-9; length: 16; size: -; D: TRBD2; J: TRBJ2-3; DNA: TGTGCCAGCAGCCCGCCGAGAGCGGGAGTTTCGGATACGCAGTATTTT; CDR3: CASSPPRAGVSDTQYF
V: TRBV6-8; length: 15; size: -; D: -; J: TRBJ2-5; DNA: TGTGCCAGCACCCACAGCCAGGGATACCAAGAGACCCAGTACTTC; CDR3: CASTHSQGYQETQYF
V: TRBV30; length: 14; size: -; D: -; J: TRBJ1-1; DNA: TGTGCCTGGAGTGTGAGACGCTTGAACACTGAAGCTTTCTTT; CDR3: CAWSVRRLNTEAFF
V: TRBV30; length: 14; size: few; D: TRBD1; J: TRBJ1-5; DNA: TGTGCCTGGAGTGTGGGCAGGGGGAGTCAGCCCCAGCATTTT; CDR3: CAWSVGRGSQPQHF
V: TRBV12-5; length: 16; size: -; D: -; J: TRBJ1-1; DNA: TGTGCTAGTGGTTTGACCCCCCGGCCGGGCCCCACTGAAGCTTTCTTT; CDR3: CASGLTPRPGPTEAFF
V: TRBV29-1; length: 13; size: few; D: TRBD1; J: TRBJ2-7; DNA: TGCAGCGTTGGCCGGGACAGGGGTTACGAGCAGTACTTC; CDR3: CSVGRDRGYEQYF
V: TRBV7-2; length: 18; size: -; D: -; J: TRBJ2-1; DNA: TGTGCCAGCAGCTTAGCGGAAAACGACCGATACAGGGACAATGAGCAGTTCTTC; CDR3: CASSLAENDRYRDNEQFF
V: TRBV7-9; length: 13; size: few; D: -; J: TRBJ2-1; DNA: TGTGCCAGCAGCTTGGTCTACTACAATGAGCAGTTCTTC; CDR3: CASSLVYYNEQFF
V: TRBV9; length: 18; size: -; D: -; J: TRBJ2-3; DNA: TGTGCCAGCAGCGTAGATGGCAGGGTTCCCTCTAGCACAGATACGCAGTATTTT; CDR3: CASSVDGRVPSSTDTQYF
V: TRBV6-5; length: 14; size: -; D: -; J: TRBJ2-3; DNA: TGTGCCAGCAGTTACTCAGACCGCACAGATACGCAGTATTTT; CDR3: CASSYSDRTDTQYF
V: TRBV4-1; length: 16; size: -; D: TRBD2; J: TRBJ2-7; DNA: TGCGCCAGCAGCCAAGATCTTGGCGGGAGGGCCTACGAGCAGTACTTC; CDR3: CASSQDLGGRAYEQYF
V: TRBV4-1; length: 16; size: -; D: -; J: TRBJ1-1; DNA: TGCGCCAGCAGCTCAGGACCCGGGGGCGAAGACACTGAAGCTTTCTTT; CDR3: CASSSGPGGEDTEAFF
V: TRBV27; length: 15; size: -; D: TRBD2; J: TRBJ2-7; DNA: TGTGCCAGCAGTTCGTGGACTAGCGGGAAGTACGAGCAGTACTTC; CDR3: CASSSWTSGKYEQYF
V: TRBV9; length: 14; size: -; D: -; J: TRBJ2-4; DNA: TGTGCCAGCAGCGTAGATAACACGGGAAACATTCAGTACTTC; CDR3: CASSVDNTGNIQYF
V: TRBV29-1; length: 13; size: -; D: TRBD1; J: TRBJ1-1; DNA: TGCAGCGTAAAGGACAGGCTCTTCGGTGAAGCTTTCTTT; CDR3: CSVKDRLFGEAFF
V: TRBV7-2; length: 14; size: few; D: -; J: TRBJ2-5; DNA: TGTGCCAGCAGCTTACGGGTGGTGTCGGAGACCCAGTACTTC; CDR3: CASSLRVVSETQYF
V: TRBV7-2; length: 11; size: -; D: -; J: TRBJ2-3; DNA: TGTGCCAGCAGCACAGCAGATACGCAGTATTTT; CDR3: CASSTADTQYF
V: TRBV7-9; length: 14; size: -; D: TRBD2; J: TRBJ2-1; DNA: TGTGCCAGCAGCATAGGGACTAGCGAGGATGAGCAGTTCTTC; CDR3: CASSIGTSEDEQFF
V: TRBV7-9; length: 17; size: -; D: -; J: TRBJ2-5; DNA: TGTGCCAGCAGCCCGACCGGTTTTACCCAAACTCAAGAGACCCAGTACTTC; CDR3: CASSPTGFTQTQETQYF
V: TRBV29-1; length: 15; size: few; D: TRBD2; J: TRBJ2-1; DNA: TGCAGCGTTAACCTAGGGACTAGCGGGAGTTATGAGCAGTTCTTC; CDR3: CSVNLGTSGSYEQFF
V: TRBV7-2; length: 16; size: few; D: TRBD2; J: TRBJ2-3; DNA: TGTGCCAGCAGCTTAGAACTAGCGGCTAGCACAGATACGCAGTATTTT; CDR3: CASSLELAASTDTQYF
V: TRBV29-1; length: 12; size: -; D: -; J: TRBJ2-7; DNA: TGCAGCGTTGGGGACCTAGACTACGAGCAGTACTTC; CDR3: CSVGDLDYEQYF
V: TRBV15; length: 16; size: -; D: TRBD1; J: TRBJ2-1; DNA: TGTGCCACCAGTCTCCCCGGGACAGGGGTCCACAATGAGCAGTTCTTC; CDR3: CATSLPGTGVHNEQFF
V: TRBV7-8; length: 15; size: -; D: TRBD2; J: TRBJ2-1; DNA: TGTGCCAGCAGCTTCTTCGGGACTAGCGGGAATGAGCAGTTCTTC; CDR3: CASSFFGTSGNEQFF
V: TRBV7-9; length: 11; size: -; D: -; J: TRBJ2-7; DNA: TGTGCCAGCAGCTCCATCTACGAGCAGTACTTC; CDR3: CASSSIYEQYF
V: TRBV28; length: 15; size: few; D: -; J: TRBJ2-4; DNA: TGTGCCAGCAGTTTAAGTTTGGCTGGGTTAAACATTCAGTACTTC; CDR3: CASSLSLAGLNIQYF
V: TRBV9; length: 16; size: -; D: -; J: TRBJ2-6; DNA: TGTGCCAGCAATGCAGGTACACGCTCTGGGGCCAACGTCCTGACTTTC; CDR3: CASNAGTRSGANVLTF
V: TRBV5-1; length: 13; size: few; D: -; J: TRBJ2-7; DNA: TGCGCCAGCAGCTTGGACGGATCCTACGAGCAGTACTTC; CDR3: CASSLDGSYEQYF
V: TRBV29-1; length: 13; size: few; D: -; J: TRBJ2-7; DNA: TGCAGCGTGCCGGGACCGATCTCCTACGAGCAGTACTTC; CDR3: CSVPGPISYEQYF
V: TRBV7-9; length: 15; size: -; D: TRBD1; J: TRBJ2-5; DNA: TGTGCCAGCAGCTTAGAGGACAGGGGGCCAGAGACCCAGTACTTC; CDR3: CASSLEDRGPETQYF
V: TRBV2; length: 13; size: -; D: -; J: TRBJ2-5; DNA: TGTGCCAGCAGGCGCGAGGGAGAGGAGACCCAGTACTTC; CDR3: CASRREGEETQYF
V: TRBV9; length: 15; size: few; D: -; J: TRBJ2-7; DNA: TGTGCCAGCACCCCCGGGACGGGACTCCCCTACGAGCAGTACTTC; CDR3: CASTPGTGLPYEQYF
V: TRBV7-8; length: 13; size: once; D: -; J: TRBJ2-7; DNA: TGTGCCAGCAGCAAGGCCCGGCAACTCGAGCAGTACTTC; CDR3: CASSKARQLEQYF
V: TRBV9; length: 13; size: few; D: -; J: TRBJ2-1; DNA: TGTGCCAGCAGCGTTGGCGTACCCAATGAGCAGTTCTTC; CDR3: CASSVGVPNEQFF
V: TRBV4-1; length: 16; size: -; D: -; J: TRBJ2-4; DNA: TGCGCCAGCAGCCAAGAGGCGCATGTAGCCAAAAACATTCAGTACTTC; CDR3: CASSQEAHVAKNIQYF
V: TRBV7-2; length: 12; size: -; D: -; J: TRBJ2-7; DNA: TGTGCCAGCAGCTTATGGTTCTACGAGCAGTACTTC; CDR3: CASSLWFYEQYF
V: TRBV10-3; length: 13; size: -; D: -; J: TRBJ2-7; DNA: TGTGCCATCAGTGCTAAGCCTTCCTACGAGCAGTACTTC; CDR3: CAISAKPSYEQYF
V: TRBV29-1; length: 14; size: -; D: TRBD1; J: TRBJ2-7; DNA: TGCAGCGTTGGAGGGACAGGAGCTAACTACGAGCAGTACTTC; CDR3: CSVGGTGANYEQYF
V: TRBV4-3; length: 15; size: few; D: -; J: TRBJ2-6; DNA: TGCGCCAGCAGCCAAGAAGGGGCTGGGGCCAACGTCCTGACTTTC; CDR3: CASSQEGAGANVLTF
V: TRBV29-1; length: 13; size: -; D: TRBD2; J: TRBJ2-7; DNA: TGCAGCGTAGCCGGGACTAGTCTAAATGAGCAGTACTTC; CDR3: CSVAGTSLNEQYF
V: TRBV7-3; length: 14; size: -; D: -; J: TRBJ2-1; DNA: TGTGCCAGCAGCCCGTCCGGGACCAGACGGGAGCAGTTCTTC; CDR3: CASSPSGTRREQFF
V: TRBV29-1; length: 12; size: -; D: -; J: TRBJ2-5; DNA: TGCAGCGCCCTGATGATCCAAGAGACCCAGTACTTC; CDR3: CSALMIQETQYF
V: TRBV5-6; length: 15; size: -; D: -; J: TRBJ2-1; DNA: TGTGCCAGCAGCTGGATGGGGGCCACCTACAATGAGCAGTTCTTC; CDR3: CASSWMGATYNEQFF
V: TRBV10-3; length: 14; size: -; D: TRBD1; J: TRBJ2-5; DNA: TGTGCCATCAATCGACCCGGGACAGGAGAGACCCAGTACTTC; CDR3: CAINRPGTGETQYF